This T cell receptor beta chain was captured in a study of naive and memory T cell subsets. After removal of 6 bases from V and 4 bases from J, the junction contained 3 bases not matched to a gene. The V gene's germline CDR1 is LNHDA and CDR2 SQIVND (reference sequence). There are 14 residues in the CDR3. Remarks on this clonotype: Antigen unknown.

Study-wide results and limits: Naive repertoires, especially CD8, held a few larger clonotypes, possibly memory cells re-expressing CD45RA. Diversity fell and Gini index rose from naive through CM, EM, EMRA.

An equimolar mix of two oligonucleotides served as the beta constant-region primer for TRBC1 and TRBC2. The ligated cDNA underwent four PCR rounds using SP2 and nested alpha and beta constant-region primers. One entry per CDR3 protein, called by TCRdb with MiXCR from the UMI-ligation and nested PCR reads. The repertoire holds roughly 100,000 distinct CDR3 sequences, with approximately 10% as singletons. Cells stained for CD3, CD4, CD8, CD45RA, CD27 and viability were sorted into four CD45RA/CD27 subsets. The V gene is TRBV19, the J gene TRBJ2-7, with 13 bases lining up with TRBD2. Sequencing was performed on naive CD4+ T cells from blood. This receptor was obtained from a human donor in good health. CDR3 DNA: TGTGCCAGTAGACCGACTAGCGGGAGGTACGAGCAGTACTTC. Its translation is CASRPTSGRYEQYF. Supplemented by reference TRBV19 and TRBJ2-7, the full variable domain reads DGGITQSPKYLFRKEGQNVTLSCEQNLNHDAMYWYRQDPGQGLRLIYYSQIVNDFQKGDIAEGYSVSREKKESFPLTVTSAQKNPTAFYLCASRPTSGRYEQYFGPGTRLTVT.